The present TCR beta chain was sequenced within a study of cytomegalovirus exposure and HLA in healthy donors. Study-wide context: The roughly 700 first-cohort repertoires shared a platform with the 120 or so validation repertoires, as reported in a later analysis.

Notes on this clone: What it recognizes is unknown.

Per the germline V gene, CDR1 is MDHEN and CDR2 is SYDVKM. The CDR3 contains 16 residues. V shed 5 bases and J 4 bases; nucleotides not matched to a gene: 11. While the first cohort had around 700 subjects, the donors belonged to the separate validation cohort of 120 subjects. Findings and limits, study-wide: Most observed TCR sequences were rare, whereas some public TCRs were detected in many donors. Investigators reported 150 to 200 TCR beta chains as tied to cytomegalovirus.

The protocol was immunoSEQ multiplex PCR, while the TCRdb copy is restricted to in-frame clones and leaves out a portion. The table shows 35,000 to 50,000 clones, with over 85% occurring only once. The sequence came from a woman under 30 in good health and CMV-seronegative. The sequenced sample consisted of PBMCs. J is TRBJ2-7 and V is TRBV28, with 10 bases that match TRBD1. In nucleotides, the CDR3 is TGTGCCAGCAGTAGAAAAGGAGGGACAGGGGTGTACGAGCAGTACTTC. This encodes CASSRKGGTGVYEQYF.